The 7 T cell receptor beta chains given below trace back to one sample, sequenced in a study of T-cell reconstitution after alpha-beta-depleted transplantation in children. TCRbeta library construction was performed incorporating unique molecular identifiers. TCRdb passed the PCR reads through MiXCR, listing each CDR3 protein once. The repertoire has about 230,000 distinct CDR3 sequences, 9% to 10% of them found once; the top ten carry approximately 5.4%. Sequencing used PBMCs from the stem cell graft donor, obtained from the stem cell graft. The source is a human donor who donated a stem cell graft to a child with SCID.

This clonotype has a count of ten or more. The rearrangement links TRBV5-6 to TRBJ2-3; no clear D gene. The CDR3 is 14 residues long. Germline assignment: CDR1 SGHDT and CDR2 YYEEEE. V lost 0 bases to trimming and J lost 3 bases, with 8 bases between them. As DNA, the CDR3 is TGTGCCAGCAGCTTGGGTCCGGATACAGATACGCAGTATTTT. This sequence encodes CASSLGPDTDTQYF.

This clonotype was picked up many times. V is TRBV6-5 and J is TRBJ1-2, with unresolved D. The CDR3 spans 12 residues. Trimming stripped 7 bases from V and 8 bases from J, with 14 bases between. Germline CDR1 MNHEY, CDR2 SVGAGI. CDR3 DNA: TGTGCCAGCAACCACCCGAGCGCAGGCTACACCTTC. This sequence encodes CASNHPSAGYTF.

This clonotype was recorded many times. V usage is TRBV4-1 and J usage is TRBJ2-3, with D perhaps assigned TRBD1 or TRBD2 (5 bases each). V was cut by 0 bases and J by 4 bases, with 14 bases left in between. The germline V gene encodes CDR1 MGHRA and CDR2 YSYEKL. CDR3 length: 16 amino acids. The CDR3 loop reads CASSQDRGGWADTQYF. CDR3 sequence (DNA): TGCGCCAGCAGCCAAGATAGGGGCGGGTGGGCAGATACGCAGTATTTT.

The table lists this clonotype with many counts. The CDR3 DNA reads as TGTGCCAGCAGCTTAAGGGGGACAGACTACGATACGCAGTATTTT. Its protein is CASSLRGTDYDTQYF. This chain joins TRBV11-2 and TRBJ2-3, with 7 bases that match TRBD1. Germline assignment: CDR1 SGHAT and CDR2 FQNNGV. J gave up 6 bases and V 2 bases, and 8 bases lay outside the gene matches. CDR3 length: 15 residues.

This clonotype was counted many times. The V gene is TRBV10-3, the J gene TRBJ1-2; perhaps TRBD1 as D (5 bases). From germline, CDR1 is ENHRY and CDR2 SYGVKD. V lost 3 bases and J lost 4, with 18 bases in between. The CDR3 spans 16 residues. The CDR3 DNA follows: TGTGCCATCAGTGACCCTCACGACCCCGGGGGCTATGGCTACACCTTC. It yields the protein CAISDPHDPGGYGYTF.

This clonotype was detected ten times or more. The V call is TRBV25-1, the J call TRBJ2-1; possibly TRBD1 or TRBD2 for D (5 bases each). Looked up from germline, CDR1 is MGHDK and CDR2 is SYGVNS. The V gene lost 7 bases and the J gene lost 0 bases, with 19 bases spanning the gap. This CDR3 contains 17 residues. The CDR3 nucleotides are TGTGCCAGCACGGGGCAAGCCAACCTCAGCTCCTACAATGAGCAGTTCTTC. It specifies CASTGQANLSSYNEQFF.

This clonotype was seen a handful of times. The junction does not match germline at one end; this may be a read error. The chain couples TRBV20-1 to TRBJ2-5; 12 nucleotides line up with TRBD1. The germline V gene has CDR1 DFQATT and CDR2 SNEGSKA (reference sequence). CDR3 length: 17 amino acids. The CDR3 spells CCARVGTGTGGFETQYF. CDR3 in DNA: TGCTGTGCTAGAGTAGGTACCGGGACAGGGGGCTTCGAGACCCAGTACTTC.